Below are 2 T cell receptor beta chains sequenced from a single sample in a study of T-cell memory formation after mild COVID-19 (dated by TCRdb to about 2021). The method was 5' RACE. Sequencing was performed on an Illumina NovaSeq 6000. TCRdb applied fastp at Q25 and MiXCR to the public reads, then kept only in-frame beta chains. CDR3 protein sequences are deduplicated, and each keeps its most common genes and DNA. This sample gives about 560,000 distinct CDR3 sequences in total; approximately 15% of them show up just once. The top ten clones comprise roughly 7.7% of the sample. Source material: PBMCs or a T cell subset sorted from them (not recorded which). The receptor source for this set is an adult woman who had mild COVID-19 (a few samples of this study predate the infection). The sample titles of this study are shuffled in the database, so cell type and time point are left out; the donor was told from shared clones.

In its sample, this clonotype was seen a few times. The chain couples TRBV20-1 to TRBJ2-7; the match to TRBD2 covers 10 bases. Looked up from germline, CDR1 is DFQATT and CDR2 is SNEGSKA (reference sequence). The junction had 10 bases not matched to a gene; V was cut back by 4 bases and J by 4 bases. The CDR3 is 15 residues long. CDR3 DNA: TGCAGTGCTACCTCTGGACTAGCGGTATCATACGAGCAGTACTTC. Translating it yields CSATSGLAVSYEQYF.

This rearrangement joins TRBV6-6 to TRBJ2-7, with a possible D match to TRBD2 (6 bases). The CDR3 is made up of 14 amino acids. V was cut by 4 bases and J by 0 bases, with 10 bases left in between. Germline-derived CDR1 and CDR2 are MNHNY and SVGAGI (reference sequence). CDR3 nucleotides: TGTGCCAGCAGTTGGGGACTTGGCTCCTACGAGCAGTACTTC. Protein product: CASSWGLGSYEQYF.